One and the same sample provided the 22 T cell receptor beta chains below, sequenced in a study of T cell responses to AZD1222 COVID-19 vaccine. TCRdb keeps only in-frame clones here, not all; method: immunoSEQ multiplex PCR. The sample holds 100,000 or so clones, over 75% seen once. The material was peripheral blood, obtained on day 0 of AZD1222 vaccination. The receptors shown here come from an adult in good health.

V gene TRBV6-5 combines with J gene TRBJ2-5; 9 bases line up with TRBD2. The trim removed 0 bases at V and 4 bases at J, leaving 6 bases unmatched. The CDR3 extends over 16 amino acids. Germline V gene sequence: CDR1 MNHEY, CDR2 SVGAGI. The CDR3 loop reads CASSYSGELAGETQYF. CDR3 DNA: TGTGCCAGCAGTTACTCGGGGGAACTAGCGGGAGAGACCCAGTACTTC.

The chain recombines TRBV9 with TRBJ2-1, with D possibly matching TRBD1 (7 bases). V was shortened by 4 bases and J by 6 bases, with 20 bases between the two germline ends. The germline gives CDR1 SGDLS, CDR2 YYNGEE. The CDR3 spans 16 residues. The CDR3 DNA follows: TGTGCCAGCAGCCCCCGTGGGGCAGGGGGGTCCAATGAGCAGTTCTTC. Translated, it gives CASSPRGAGGSNEQFF.

This clone was seen once. V and J are TRBV27 and TRBJ2-7; 7 bases align to TRBD1. Germline values: CDR1 MNHEY, CDR2 SMNVEV (reference sequence). CDR3 length: 16 amino acids. Trimming at V came to 0 bases and at J to 1 base, leaving 6 bases not matched to a gene. CDR3: CASSLSRQGLSYEQYF. The CDR3, as DNA: TGTGCCAGCAGTTTATCCCGACAGGGTTTATCCTACGAGCAGTACTTC.

The CDR3 sequence: CASSSQARINEKLFF. The CDR3 nucleotides are TGTGCCAGCAGCTCCCAGGCGAGGATTAATGAAAAACTGTTTTTT. This chain connects TRBV3-1 (or the pseudogene TRBV3-2) to TRBJ1-4; no definite D call. The germline V gene has CDR1 LGHDT and CDR2 YNNKEL (reference sequence). CDR3 length: 15 residues. Between the trimmed V and J ends, which lost 5 bases and 4 bases, there was a span of 14 bases.

The rearrangement links TRBV2 to TRBJ2-7; D call uncertain. Germline V gene data show CDR1 as SNHLY and CDR2 as FYNNEI. The CDR3 has 11 residues. V was shortened by 5 bases and J by 3 bases, with 5 bases between the two germline ends. As DNA, the CDR3 is TGTGCCAGCAGTATGGTCTACGAGCAGTACTTC. This sequence encodes CASSMVYEQYF.

The V call is TRBV30, the J call TRBJ1-2; D is perhaps TRBD1 (6 bases). V lost 0 bases, J lost 7 bases, and 21 bases lay in between. From germline, CDR1 is GTSNPN and CDR2 SVGIG (reference sequence). This CDR3 has 16 amino acids. CDR3 DNA: TGTGCCTGGAGTGTGGCTGTGGGGGGCCGAGGAGGTGGCTACACCTTC. Translated: CAWSVAVGGRGGGYTF. Full variable domain (rest looked up from reference TRBV30 and TRBJ1-2): SQTIHQWPATLVQPVGSPLSLECTVEGTSNPNLYWYRQAAGRGLQLLFYSVGIGQISSEVPQNLSASRPQDRQFILSSKKLLLSDSGFYLCAWSVAVGGRGGGYTFGSGTRLTVV.

The chain carries TRBV3-1 (or the pseudogene TRBV3-2) and TRBJ2-7; the match to TRBD2 covers 8 bases. CDR3 size: 13 residues. The V and J ends lost 5 bases and 9 bases, in that order; junction bases with no gene match: 9. Germline CDR1 is LGHDT and CDR2 is YNNKEL (reference sequence). In DNA form, the CDR3 reads TGTGCCAGCAGCTCGCACCCCCTAGCGGGGCAGTACTTC. Its protein is CASSSHPLAGQYF.

The chain uses TRBV10-3 and TRBJ2-4; D is undetermined. The CDR3 has 14 amino acids. Germline V CDR1 and CDR2: ENHRY, SYGVKD. Trimming shortened V by 2 bases and J by 6 bases, and 11 bases separated the two germline ends. CDR3 residues: CAISENGRRNIQYF. In DNA, the CDR3 is TGTGCCATCAGTGAGAACGGCCGAAGAAACATTCAGTACTTC.

This clone showed up just once. The chain links TRBV2 to TRBJ1-3, with D unclear. V was cut by 4 bases and J by 0 bases, with 7 bases left in between. The CDR3 has 14 amino acids. The germline gives CDR1 SNHLY, CDR2 FYNNEI. The CDR3 nucleotides read TGTGCCAGCAGTGTGGGTCTCTCTGGAAACACCATATATTTT. Protein sequence: CASSVGLSGNTIYF.

This rearrangement joins TRBV10-3 to TRBJ2-2; 10 nucleotides match TRBD1. Germline assignment: CDR1 ENHRY and CDR2 SYGVKD. The CDR3 length is 15 residues. Trimming took 6 bases from V and 5 from J; bases not matched to a gene: 6. The CDR3 sequence: CAISPGQGSTGELFF. The CDR3 coding sequence is TGTGCCATCAGCCCGGGACAGGGGAGTACCGGGGAGCTGTTTTTT.

The gene calls are TRBV5-8 and TRBJ2-1, with 14 bases identical to TRBD2. The CDR3 is 19 residues long. CDR1 and CDR2 (germline): SGHTS, YDEGEE. With 4 bases clipped from V and 0 bases from J, the junction kept 9 bases outside the gene matches. The CDR3 nucleotides read TGTGCCAGCAGCAATAGACTAGCGGGAGGGCCAATCTCCTACAATGAGCAGTTCTTC. It codes for CASSNRLAGGPISYNEQFF.

This chain uses TRBV28 with TRBJ2-3; 7 bases agree with TRBD2. This CDR3 comprises 16 residues. With 6 bases clipped from V and 6 bases from J, the junction kept 15 bases outside the gene matches. The germline V gene encodes CDR1 MDHEN and CDR2 SYDVKM. CDR3 amino acids: CASSNPLAGVYDTQYF. The CDR3 nucleotides are TGTGCCAGCAGCAACCCACTGGCGGGAGTTTATGATACGCAGTATTTT.

The rearrangement joins TRBV7-6 to TRBJ2-3; a weak D match, TRBD2 (5 bases). The CDR3 covers 14 residues. Between the trimmed V and J ends, which lost 5 bases and 8 bases, there was a span of 17 bases. CDR1 is SGHVS, CDR2 FNYEAQ, per germline. The CDR3 loop is CASSRTEAQGTQYF. CDR3 bases: TGTGCCAGCAGCCGGACTGAGGCGCAAGGTACGCAGTATTTT. Looking up the rest from reference TRBV7-6 and TRBJ2-3 gives the full variable domain: GAGVSQSPRYKVTKRGQDVALRCDPISGHVSLYWYRQALGQGPEFLTYFNYEAQQDKSGLPNDRFSAERPEGSISTLTIQRTEQRDSAMYRCASSRTEAQGTQYFGPGTRLTVL.

In its sample, this clone was seen once. The chain uses TRBV9 and TRBJ1-5; D possibly corresponds to TRBD1 (5 bases). Germline V gene data show CDR1 as SGDLS and CDR2 as YYNGEE. Trimming removed 0 bases at V and 2 bases at J, with 9 bases between. The CDR3 contains 15 residues. This CDR3 reads CASSVGGDGNQPQHF. CDR3 bases: TGTGCCAGCAGCGTAGGGGGGGATGGCAATCAGCCCCAGCATTTT.

The rearrangement links TRBV6-5 to TRBJ2-1; the D is unclear. CDR3 length: 14 residues. The ends were cut back, 6 bases at V and 9 bases at J, with 18 bases in the middle. CDR1 and CDR2 from the germline V gene are MNHEY and SVGAGI. The CDR3 DNA reads as TGTGCCAGCAGCCCCACAACTCTAGTGCGTGAGCAGTTCTTC. Its protein is CASSPTTLVREQFF.

V and J are TRBV27 and TRBJ1-6, with unresolved D. Germline V gene sequence: CDR1 MNHEY, CDR2 SMNVEV (reference sequence). This CDR3 has 16 amino acids. Trimming shortened V by 4 bases and J by 10 bases, and 20 bases separated the two germline ends. CDR3 bases: TGTGCCAGCAGTTCCCTCGGCAGGACTAAACACTCACCCCTCCACTTT. Protein sequence: CASSSLGRTKHSPLHF.

This clone was counted once. This chain connects TRBV2 to TRBJ1-3; 9 bases are shared with TRBD1. Germline V gene lookup returns CDR1 SNHLY and CDR2 FYNNEI. The CDR3 consists of 15 residues. The J segment lost 4 bases and the V segment lost 8 bases, leaving 9 bases of the junction unmatched. The CDR3 spells CASGGQGNSGNTIYF. The CDR3 DNA is TGTGCCAGCGGCGGACAGGGGAACTCCGGAAACACCATATATTTT.

The chain couples TRBV11-2 to TRBJ1-3, with D possibly matching TRBD1 (6 bases). The V end lost 7 bases, the J end lost 0 bases, and 13 bases lay between the germline ends. CDR3 length: 15 residues. Germline V gene sequence: CDR1 SGHAT, CDR2 FQNNGV. CDR3: CASTLQGFSGNTIYF. CDR3 in DNA: TGTGCCAGCACCCTACAGGGCTTCTCTGGAAACACCATATATTTT. The complete variable domain, with remaining parts taken from reference TRBV11-2 and TRBJ1-3, reads EAGVAQSPRYKIIEKRQSVAFWCNPISGHATLYWYQQILGQGPKLLIQFQNNGVVDDSQLPKDRFSAERLKGVDSTLKIQPAKLEDSAVYLCASTLQGFSGNTIYFGEGSWLTVV.

This chain uses TRBV23-1 with TRBJ2-7; tentative D call: TRBD2 (5 bases). TRBV23-1 is an open reading frame, and its role is uncertain. V was cut by 0 bases and J by 3 bases, with 6 bases left in between. The length of the CDR3 is 13 residues. The CDR3 loop reads CASSQSRVYEQYF. The CDR3, as DNA: TGCGCCAGCAGTCAATCGAGGGTCTACGAGCAGTACTTC.

This chain uses TRBV6-5 with TRBJ2-3; D is undetermined. This CDR3 comprises 16 residues. The germline V gene has CDR1 MNHEY and CDR2 SVGAGI. The V and J ends lost 0 bases and 0 bases respectively, with 10 bases between them. The CDR3 nucleotides are TGTGCCAGCAGTTACTCTCCGGGCTCTAGCACAGATACGCAGTATTTT. Its translation: CASSYSPGSSTDTQYF.

The genes are TRBV9 and TRBJ2-2, with a weak D call TRBD1 (5 bases). The CDR3 is 14 residues long. The ends were cut back, 6 bases at V and 6 bases at J, with 15 bases in the middle. The germline V gene has CDR1 SGDLS and CDR2 YYNGEE. CDR3 sequence: CASTPWIGAGELFF. The CDR3 DNA reads as TGTGCCAGCACCCCTTGGATAGGGGCCGGGGAGCTGTTTTTT.

The chain employs TRBV6-5 and TRBJ1-4; no definite D call. Trimming shortened V by 6 bases and J by 8 bases, and 13 bases separated the two germline ends. Germline CDR1 and CDR2: MNHEY and SVGAGI. The CDR3 covers 13 residues. In nucleotides, the CDR3 is TGTGCCAGCAGGACGGGAGCCCGGGAAAAACTGTTTTTT. It encodes CASRTGAREKLFF.